This entry concerns a single TCR beta chain. Antigen specificity is unknown. TCRdb keeps only in-frame clones here, not all; method: immunoSEQ multiplex PCR. The table lists tens of thousands of clones, roughly nine tenths of them singletons. This sample is part of a study of T cell responses to AZD1222 COVID-19 vaccine. Study-wide results and caveats: Scientists sampled the repertoires only once the peak T cell response had passed. Distributed over spike, vaccine-associated CD4 TCRs predominated at 160-218 and 743-854. White British ancestry dominated among donors, who included more females, and clonal diversity was possibly underestimated. AZD1222 recipients seropositive at baseline numbered only 5 to 7.

J was trimmed by 3 bases and V by 4 bases; bases with no gene match: 5. The CDR3 sequence is 13 residues long. Germline lookup yields CDR1 GTSNPN and CDR2 SVGIG (reference sequence). The sample in question was peripheral blood, obtained 28 days after the second AZD1222 dose. The chain employs TRBV30 and TRBJ2-7; 8 bases are shared with TRBD1. The sequence was collected from an adult who received the AZD1222 COVID-19 vaccine. The CDR3 here is CAWTGGSHYEQYF. As DNA, the CDR3 is TGTGCCTGGACAGGGGGCAGCCACTACGAGCAGTACTTC.